The next 19 T cell receptor beta chains were all read from a single sample in a study of blood T cell repertoires in COVID-19. The table came from immunoSEQ multiplex PCR; TCRdb's copy has only in-frame clones and leaves some out. This repertoire shows tens of thousands of clones, 90% to 95% found once; its top ten account for roughly 2%. Sequencing input: peripheral blood. Receptors were obtained from a man aged 50-60 years with active COVID-19.

J is TRBJ2-1 and V is TRBV19, with D tentatively TRBD2 (6 bases). Germline loops: CDR1 LNHDA, CDR2 SQIVND (reference sequence). Trimming pared 3 bases from V and 3 bases from J, leaving 15 bases between. The CDR3 sequence is 16 residues long. The CDR3 DNA reads TGTGCCAGTAGTATCGTGGCGGGGACCCTCTACAATGAGCAGTTCTTC. Translated: CASSIVAGTLYNEQFF.

The rearrangement joins TRBV7-3 to TRBJ2-1, with TRBD1 identical over 10 bases. CDR1 SGHTA and CDR2 FQGTGA come from the germline V gene. Trimming at V came to 5 bases and at J to 4 bases, leaving 2 bases not matched to a gene. The CDR3 is made up of 14 amino acids. This CDR3 is CASSPDRGYNEQFF. The CDR3 DNA reads as TGTGCCAGCAGCCCGGACAGGGGGTACAATGAGCAGTTCTTC.

J is TRBJ2-7 and V is TRBV4-1, with 8 bases identical to TRBD2. Losses at the gene ends were 1 base for V and 2 bases for J; bases not matched to a gene: 4. From germline, CDR1 is MGHRA and CDR2 YSYEKL. This CDR3 region has 15 residues. In DNA form, the CDR3 reads TGCGCCAGCAGCCAAGGTTCGGGGGGGCCCTACGAGCAGTACTTC. This translates into CASSQGSGGPYEQYF.

This clone came up a few times. CDR3 region: CASSLATGYDYGYTF. The CDR3 coding sequence is TGTGCCAGCAGCTTAGCGACAGGGTATGACTATGGCTACACCTTC. V usage is TRBV7-9 and J usage is TRBJ1-2, with 7 bases aligning to TRBD1. V gave up 0 bases and J gave up 3 bases; unmatched junction bases: 4. Looked up from germline, CDR1 is SEHNR and CDR2 is FQNEAQ (reference sequence). The CDR3 is made up of 15 amino acids. Full variable domain (outside the CDR3, taken from reference TRBV7-9 and TRBJ1-2): DTGVSQNPRHKITKRGQNVTFRCDPISEHNRLYWYRQTLGQGPEFLTYFQNEAQLEKSRLLSDRFSAERPKGSFSTLEIQRTEQGDSAMYLCASSLATGYDYGYTFGSGTRLTVV.

The rearrangement links TRBV4-1 to TRBJ1-6; unclear D gene. The germline V and J ends were trimmed by 0 bases and 9 bases, with 18 bases remaining between them. Germline loops: CDR1 MGHRA, CDR2 YSYEKL. The CDR3 covers 17 residues. In DNA, the CDR3 is TGCGCCAGCAGCCAAGAAATCGGACCGGGAGCAATTTCACCCCTCCACTTT. As protein: CASSQEIGPGAISPLHF.

V and J are TRBV28 and TRBJ2-2; TRBD2 matches at 10 bases. Germline V CDR1 and CDR2: MDHEN, SYDVKM. This CDR3 has 16 residues. Germline trimming cut 6 bases from V and 7 bases from J; bases unmatched to any gene: 11. The CDR3 coding sequence is TGTGCCAGCAGGAACACAGCGGGGGGGCCAGGCGGGGAGCTGTTTTTT. As protein: CASRNTAGGPGGELFF.

The rearrangement links TRBV3-1 (or the pseudogene TRBV3-2) to TRBJ2-2, with 9 bases matching TRBD2. With V trimmed by 3 bases and J by 4 bases, 12 bases remained unmatched. The germline V gene has CDR1 LGHDT and CDR2 YNNKEL (reference sequence). CDR3 length: 18 residues. The CDR3 nucleotides read TGTGCCAGCAGCCACCAAACCTATGGAGCGGGGGGCACCGGGGAGCTGTTTTTT. Encoded protein: CASSHQTYGAGGTGELFF.

This rearrangement joins TRBV5-6 to TRBJ2-4; TRBD2 matches 14 bases. This CDR3 has 17 residues. Germline CDR1 reads SGHDT; CDR2 reads YYEEEE. The J segment lost 1 base and the V segment lost 2 bases, leaving 2 bases of the junction unmatched. This CDR3 reads CASSFRTSGRAKNIQYF. The CDR3 DNA is TGTGCCAGCAGCTTTCGGACTAGCGGGAGGGCCAAAAACATTCAGTACTTC.

The V and J genes are TRBV11-2 and TRBJ1-6, with D uncertain. The CDR3 extends over 15 amino acids. Germline lookup yields CDR1 SGHAT and CDR2 FQNNGV. V was trimmed by 5 bases and J by 5 bases, leaving 13 bases between them. CDR3 in amino acids: CASSPYVANNSPLHF. The CDR3 coding sequence is TGTGCCAGCAGCCCTTACGTAGCCAATAATTCACCCCTCCACTTT.

The chain carries TRBV2 and TRBJ2-1; D is possibly TRBD2 (5 bases). This CDR3 region has 21 residues. V lost 0 bases, J lost 1 base, and 25 bases lay in between. CDR1 is SNHLY, CDR2 FYNNEI, per germline. In DNA, the CDR3 is TGTGCCAGCAGTGAAGCCCGGGGTAGGCTACCGACATCACATTCCTACAATGAGCAGTTCTTC. This codes for CASSEARGRLPTSHSYNEQFF. The whole variable domain, filled in from reference TRBV2 and TRBJ2-1, reads EPEVTQTPSHQVTQMGQEVILRCVPISNHLYFYWYRQILGQKVEFLVSFYNNEISEKSEIFDDQFSVERPDGSNFTLKIRSTKLEDSAMYFCASSEARGRLPTSHSYNEQFFGPGTRLTVL.

V gene TRBV5-4 combines with J gene TRBJ2-1; 9 bases agree with TRBD1. This CDR3 is 16 amino acids long. The ends lost 4 bases at V and 6 bases at J; junction bases unmatched: 11. Germline V gene sequence: CDR1 SGHNT, CDR2 YYREEE (reference sequence). The CDR3 sequence: CASSRREQGAGNEQFF. Written as DNA, the CDR3 is TGTGCCAGCAGCCGACGGGAACAGGGGGCCGGCAATGAGCAGTTCTTC.

The V and J genes are TRBV5-1 and TRBJ2-5; D possibly corresponds to TRBD2 (5 bases). V lost 0 bases to trimming and J lost 4 bases, with 10 bases between them. Germline lookup yields CDR1 SGHRS and CDR2 YFSETQ. The CDR3 runs to 14 residues. CDR3 nucleotides: TGCGCCAGCAGCTTGGGGGGAGTAGCAGAGACCCAGTACTTC. It yields the protein CASSLGGVAETQYF. Complete variable domain (other parts from reference TRBV5-1 and TRBJ2-5): KAGVTQTPRYLIKTRGQQVTLSCSPISGHRSVSWYQQTPGQGLQFLFEYFSETQRNKGNFPGRFSGRQFSNSRSEMNVSTLELGDSALYLCASSLGGVAETQYFGPGTRLLVL.

As DNA, the CDR3 is TGTGCCAGCAGCGTAGCCCCCGGGGGGCTAAGCTCCTACAATGAGCAGTTCTTC. Amino acids: CASSVAPGGLSSYNEQFF. V and J are TRBV9 and TRBJ2-1, with TRBD2 as a possible D gene (7 bases). Germline CDR1 SGDLS, CDR2 YYNGEE. V was cut by 0 bases and J by 0 bases, with 16 bases left in between. The CDR3 runs to 18 residues.

V and J are TRBV29-1 and TRBJ1-6; D call uncertain. The CDR3 sequence is 12 residues long. The V end was cut by 5 bases, the J end by 8 bases, with 10 bases between. Germline V lookup: CDR1 SQVTM, CDR2 ANQGSEA. The DNA for the CDR3 is TGCAGCGTTCAAAACCAGGATTCACCCCTCCACTTT. Its translation is CSVQNQDSPLHF.

V gene TRBV6-5 combines with J gene TRBJ2-7; 9 bases map to TRBD1. With 4 bases clipped from V and 2 bases from J, the junction kept 3 bases outside the gene matches. CDR1 MNHEY and CDR2 SVGAGI come from the germline V gene. CDR3 size: 14 residues. The CDR3 region has the DNA TGTGCCAGCAGTTGGGGACAGGGACCCTACGAGCAGTACTTC. Its protein is CASSWGQGPYEQYF.

This rearrangement joins TRBV5-1 to TRBJ1-1; TRBD1 matches 7 bases. The junction had 1 base not matched to a gene; V was cut back by 3 bases and J by 2 bases. The CDR3 length is 13 residues. Germline CDR1 and CDR2: SGHRS and YFSETQ. The CDR3 DNA reads TGCGCCAGCAGCTACAGGGGAAACACTGAAGCTTTCTTT. Its translation is CASSYRGNTEAFF.

This chain joins TRBV3-1 (or the pseudogene TRBV3-2) and TRBJ2-7, with D maybe TRBD1 (6 bases). The V gene lost 1 base and the J gene lost 0 bases, with 13 bases spanning the gap. The CDR3 length is 16 residues. Germline-derived CDR1 and CDR2 are LGHDT and YNNKEL (reference sequence). The CDR3 nucleotides read TGTGCCAGCAGCCAAGGGTGGCAGGGGAGCTCCTACGAGCAGTACTTC. Protein product: CASSQGWQGSSYEQYF.

The chain has TRBV27 and TRBJ2-6; 8 bases line up with TRBD1. The CDR3 is 15 residues long. Germline values: CDR1 MNHEY, CDR2 SMNVEV (reference sequence). CDR3 sequence (DNA): TGTGGGTGGGGGCAGGGGGCGTCTGGGGCCAACGTCCTGACTTTC. Translating it yields CGWGQGASGANVLTF.

J is TRBJ2-7 and V is TRBV18; TRBD1 agrees at 12 bases. CDR1 and CDR2 (germline): KGHSH, LQKENI. The CDR3 length is 18 residues. V shed 0 bases, J shed 3 bases, and the junction held 9 bases outside the gene matches. CDR3 coding DNA: TGTGCCAGCTCACCACCGGGACAGGGGGCGTTGGTACGCTACGAGCAGTACTTC. Its translation is CASSPPGQGALVRYEQYF. Combining the CDR3 with reference TRBV18 and TRBJ2-7 gives the whole variable domain NAGVMQNPRHLVRRRGQEARLRCSPMKGHSHVYWYRQLPEEGLKFMVYLQKENIIDESGMPKERFSAEFPKEGPSILRIQQVVRGDSAAYFCASSPPGQGALVRYEQYFGPGTRLTVT.